The entry below gives a single TCR beta chain sequence along with its context. Here immunoSEQ multiplex PCR was the method, and the copy in TCRdb shows in-frame clones only, minus some. The table records under 300,000 clones, 90% of them present only once. The sample originates from a study of cytomegalovirus exposure and HLA in healthy donors. The CDR3 contains 15 residues. The V end was cut by 2 bases, the J end by 2 bases, with 10 bases between. CDR1 is MNHEY and CDR2 is SVGAGI in the germline V gene. The V call is TRBV6-5, the J call TRBJ2-1; tentative D call: TRBD1 (6 bases). This TCR derives from a woman younger than 30 in good health and CMV-seronegative. The specimen was PBMCs. The CDR3 is CASSYQGPPYNEQFF. The CDR3 nucleotides are TGTGCCAGCAGTTACCAGGGGCCCCCCTACAATGAGCAGTTCTTC.